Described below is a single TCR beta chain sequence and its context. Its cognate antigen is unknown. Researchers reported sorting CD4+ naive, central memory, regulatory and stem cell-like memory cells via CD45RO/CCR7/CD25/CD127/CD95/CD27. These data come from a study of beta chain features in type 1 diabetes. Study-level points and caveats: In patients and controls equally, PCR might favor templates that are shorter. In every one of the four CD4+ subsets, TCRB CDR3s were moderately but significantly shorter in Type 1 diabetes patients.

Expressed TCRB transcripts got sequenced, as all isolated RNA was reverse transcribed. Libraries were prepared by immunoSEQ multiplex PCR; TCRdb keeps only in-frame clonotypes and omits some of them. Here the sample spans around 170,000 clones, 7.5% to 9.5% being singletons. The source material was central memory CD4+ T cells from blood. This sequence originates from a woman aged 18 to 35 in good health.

The CDR3 DNA follows: TGTGCCAGCAGCGACACGGGAGGGGACGCAGATACGCAGTATTTT. Translation: CASSDTGGDADTQYF. The chain links TRBV9 to TRBJ2-3; TRBD2 aligns across 8 bases. This CDR3 is 15 amino acids long. Looked up from germline, CDR1 is SGDLS and CDR2 is YYNGEE. V was clipped by 3 bases and J by 4 bases; unmatched bases: 7.